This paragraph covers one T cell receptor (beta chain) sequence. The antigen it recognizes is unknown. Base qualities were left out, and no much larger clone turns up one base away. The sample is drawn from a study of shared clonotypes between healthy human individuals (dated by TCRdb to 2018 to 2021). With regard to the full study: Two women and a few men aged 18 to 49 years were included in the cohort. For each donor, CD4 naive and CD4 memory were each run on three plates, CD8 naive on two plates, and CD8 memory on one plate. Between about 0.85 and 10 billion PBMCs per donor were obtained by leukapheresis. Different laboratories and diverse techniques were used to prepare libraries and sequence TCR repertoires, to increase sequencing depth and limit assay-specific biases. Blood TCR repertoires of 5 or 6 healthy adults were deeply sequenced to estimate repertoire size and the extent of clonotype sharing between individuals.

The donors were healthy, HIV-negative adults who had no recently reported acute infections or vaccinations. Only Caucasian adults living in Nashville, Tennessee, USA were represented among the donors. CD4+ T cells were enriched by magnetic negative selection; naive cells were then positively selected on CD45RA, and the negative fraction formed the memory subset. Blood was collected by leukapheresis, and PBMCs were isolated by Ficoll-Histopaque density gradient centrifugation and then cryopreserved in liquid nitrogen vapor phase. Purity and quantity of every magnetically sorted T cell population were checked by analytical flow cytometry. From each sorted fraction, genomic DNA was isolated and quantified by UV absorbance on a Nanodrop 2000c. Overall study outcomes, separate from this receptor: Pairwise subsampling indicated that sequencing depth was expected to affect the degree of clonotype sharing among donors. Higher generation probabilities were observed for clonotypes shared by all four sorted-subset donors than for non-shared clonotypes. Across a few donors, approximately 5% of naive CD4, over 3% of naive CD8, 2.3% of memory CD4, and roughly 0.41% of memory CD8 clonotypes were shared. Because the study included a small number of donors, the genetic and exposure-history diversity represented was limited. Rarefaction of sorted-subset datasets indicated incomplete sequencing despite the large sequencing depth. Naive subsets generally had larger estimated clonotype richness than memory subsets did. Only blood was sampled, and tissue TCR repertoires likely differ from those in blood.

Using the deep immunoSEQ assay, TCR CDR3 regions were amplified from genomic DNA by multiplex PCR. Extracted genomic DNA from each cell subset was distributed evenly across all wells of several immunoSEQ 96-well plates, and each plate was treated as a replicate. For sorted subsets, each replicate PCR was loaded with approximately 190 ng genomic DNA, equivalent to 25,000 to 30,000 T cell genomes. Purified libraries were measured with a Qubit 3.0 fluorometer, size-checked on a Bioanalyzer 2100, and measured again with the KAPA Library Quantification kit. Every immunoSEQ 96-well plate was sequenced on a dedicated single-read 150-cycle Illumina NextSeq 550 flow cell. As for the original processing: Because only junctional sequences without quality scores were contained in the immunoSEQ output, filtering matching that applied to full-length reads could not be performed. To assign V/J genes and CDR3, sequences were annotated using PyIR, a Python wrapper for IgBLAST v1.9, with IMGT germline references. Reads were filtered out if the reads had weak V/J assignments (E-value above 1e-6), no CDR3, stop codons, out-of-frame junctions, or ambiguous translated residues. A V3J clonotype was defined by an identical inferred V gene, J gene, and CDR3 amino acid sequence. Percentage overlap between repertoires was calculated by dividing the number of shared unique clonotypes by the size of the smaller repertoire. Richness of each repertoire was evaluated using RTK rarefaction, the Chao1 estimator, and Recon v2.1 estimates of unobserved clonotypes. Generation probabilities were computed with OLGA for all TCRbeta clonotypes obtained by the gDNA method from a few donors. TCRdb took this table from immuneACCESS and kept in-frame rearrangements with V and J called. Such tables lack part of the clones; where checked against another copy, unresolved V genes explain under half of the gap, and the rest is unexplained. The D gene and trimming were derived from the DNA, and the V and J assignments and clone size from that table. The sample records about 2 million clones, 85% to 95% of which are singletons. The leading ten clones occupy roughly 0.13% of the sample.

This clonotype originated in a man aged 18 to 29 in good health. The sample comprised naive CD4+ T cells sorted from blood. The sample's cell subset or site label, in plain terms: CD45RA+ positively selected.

The bases are TGCAGCGTTGACGGGGGCTACGAGCAGTACTTC. Translated, this is CSVDGGYEQYF. The rearrangement joined TRBV29-1 to TRBJ2-7; a weak D assignment points to TRBD2 (6 bases agree). The CDR3 measures 11 amino acids from cysteine to phenylalanine. Left in the record is the CDR3 DNA by itself, 33 bases read in frame from the first base. Between the V and J ends, shortened by 3 bases and 3 bases respectively, the junction contains 6 bases. The germline V gene specifies SQVTM as CDR1 and ANQGSEA as CDR2.